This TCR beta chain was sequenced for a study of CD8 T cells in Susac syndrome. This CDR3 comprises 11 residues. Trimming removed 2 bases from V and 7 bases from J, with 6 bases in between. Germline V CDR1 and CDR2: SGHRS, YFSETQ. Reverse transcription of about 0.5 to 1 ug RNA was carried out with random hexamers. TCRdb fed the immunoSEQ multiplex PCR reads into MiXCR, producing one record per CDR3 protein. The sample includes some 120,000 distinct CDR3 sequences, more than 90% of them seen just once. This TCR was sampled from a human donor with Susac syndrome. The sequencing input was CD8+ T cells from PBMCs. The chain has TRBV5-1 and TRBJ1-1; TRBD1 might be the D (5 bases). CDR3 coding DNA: TGCGCCAGCAGCTTTCAGGGTGAAGCTTTCTTT. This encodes CASSFQGEAFF.